This TCR beta chain was identified during a study of T cell responses to AZD1222 COVID-19 vaccine. The study, taken as a whole, reports: AZD1222 recipients seropositive at baseline numbered only six or seven. Within unmutated variant regions lay the reported targets of nearly half of spike-specific TCRs. A mostly white British donor set with more females was recruited, and clonal diversity was possibly underestimated.

Here immunoSEQ multiplex PCR was the method, and the copy in TCRdb shows in-frame clones only, minus some. Among approximately 120,000 clones listed, more than 70% were seen once. A note on this clone: The target antigen is unknown.

Losses at the gene ends were 1 base for V and 7 bases for J; bases not matched to a gene: 6. Germline V gene data show CDR1 as SGHRS and CDR2 as YFSETQ. The CDR3 sequence is 14 residues long. V is TRBV5-1 and J is TRBJ1-2, with TRBD1 matching 8 bases. The sample here was peripheral blood, taken on day 0 of AZD1222 vaccination. This clonotype was obtained from an adult in good health. The CDR3 sequence is CASSLLDREGGYTF. In DNA, the CDR3 is TGCGCCAGCAGCTTGTTGGACAGGGAGGGTGGCTACACCTTC.